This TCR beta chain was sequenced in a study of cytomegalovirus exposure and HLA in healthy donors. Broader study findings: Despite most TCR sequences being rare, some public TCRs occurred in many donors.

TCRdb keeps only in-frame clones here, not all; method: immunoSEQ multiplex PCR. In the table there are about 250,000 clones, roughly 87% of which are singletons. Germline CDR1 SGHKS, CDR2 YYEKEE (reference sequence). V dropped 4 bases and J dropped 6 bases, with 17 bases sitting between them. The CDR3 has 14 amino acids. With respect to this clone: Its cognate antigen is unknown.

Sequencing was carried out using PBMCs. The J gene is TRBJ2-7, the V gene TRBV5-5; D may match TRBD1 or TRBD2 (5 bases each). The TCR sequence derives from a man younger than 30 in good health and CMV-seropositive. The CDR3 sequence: CASSVIVGVGEQYF. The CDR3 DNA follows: TGTGCCAGCAGCGTGATAGTGGGGGTAGGCGAGCAGTACTTC.